This T cell receptor (beta chain) was sequenced for a study of CD8 T cells in ankylosing spondylitis. Findings of the study overall: One TCR beta motif, made up of seven to nine highly homologous variants, appeared characteristic of ankylosing spondylitis blood.

TCRdb called the 5' RACE reads again in MiXCR, with one record for every CDR3 protein. The sample has about 240,000 distinct CDR3 sequences, approximately 9% seen once. The germline V gene encodes CDR1 SGHVS and CDR2 FNYEAQ. J gave up 6 bases and V 2 bases, and 6 bases lay outside the gene matches. This CDR3 has 14 residues. This clonotype was seen many times. Its antigen is currently unknown. The TCR originated in a male donor with ankylosing spondylitis or in good health (not recorded which). Specimen: blood, either unsorted or a sorted T cell fraction (not recorded which). The chain carries TRBV7-6 and TRBJ1-1, with 7 bases fitting TRBD1. The CDR3 here is CASSLKRQGAEAFF. The DNA for the CDR3 is TGTGCCAGCAGCTTAAAGAGACAGGGCGCTGAAGCTTTCTTT.